Presented here are 12 T cell receptor beta chains from one specimen sequenced in a study of T cell repertoires in cytomegalovirus infection. From the reads, TCRdb called clonotypes with MiXCR, one entry per CDR3 protein. Of nearly 700,000 distinct CDR3 sequences in the sample, around a third are singletons; the top ten hold 15% to 20%. Antigen specificity for these receptors is unknown. The sequences come from cultured PBMCs, collected from culture after CMV antigen stimulation. The receptors shown here come from a human donor in good health (CMV status not recorded). Some clones in this sample may be carry-over from other donors' samples.

This clonotype was seen at least ten times. CDR3 nucleotides: TGTGCCAGCAGCTCGCTAGCGGGGGCCTACTACGAGCAGTACTTC. Protein: CASSSLAGAYYEQYF. V and J are TRBV7-2 and TRBJ2-7; TRBD2 matches 10 bases. The CDR3 runs 15 residues. Per the germline V gene, CDR1 is SGHTA and CDR2 is FQGNSA. With V trimmed by 4 bases and J by 3 bases, 6 bases remained unmatched.

This clonotype was detected only a few times. This chain links TRBV20-1 with TRBJ2-3; D is unresolved. CDR3 size: 13 residues. CDR1 DFQATT and CDR2 SNEGSKA come from the germline V gene (reference sequence). Trimming shortened V by 0 bases and J by 11 bases, and 15 bases separated the two germline ends. CDR3 coding DNA: TGCAGTGCTAGAGATATGGCCGCGCAAAAGCAGTATTTT. Protein: CSARDMAAQKQYF.

The chain carries TRBV7-9 and TRBJ1-1; D unresolved. The CDR3 contains 13 residues. Trimming stripped 3 bases from V and 11 bases from J, with 16 bases between. The V gene's germline CDR1 is SEHNR and CDR2 FQNEAQ (reference sequence). In DNA, the CDR3 is TGTGCCAGCAGCTTGCAACTGACCCCGGTGGCTTTCTTT. Amino acids: CASSLQLTPVAFF.

The V gene is TRBV6-2 or TRBV6-3, the J gene TRBJ1-2, with 9 nucleotides matching TRBD1. CDR1 and CDR2 from the germline V gene are MNHEY and SVGEGT. The CDR3 is made up of 15 amino acids. The trim removed 6 bases at V and 2 bases at J, leaving 7 bases unmatched. The CDR3 DNA follows: TGTGCCAGCAGCCGAACCGACAGGGGGAACTATGGCTACACCTTC. Amino acid sequence: CASSRTDRGNYGYTF.

This chain links TRBV28 with TRBJ2-3; 14 positions match TRBD2. The trim removed 3 bases at V and 3 bases at J, leaving 11 bases unmatched. Germline V gene sequence: CDR1 MDHEN, CDR2 SYDVKM. The CDR3 sequence is 19 residues long. The CDR3 region has the DNA TGTGCCAGCAGTTTCCCGCCCGGGACTAGCGGGGGCAAAACAGATACGCAGTATTTT. Encoded protein: CASSFPPGTSGGKTDTQYF.

In its sample, this clonotype was seen many times. The genes are TRBV7-2 and TRBJ1-5, with unresolved D. CDR3 size: 16 residues. Germline CDR1 SGHTA, CDR2 FQGNSA. Trimming left V 5 bases short and J 0 bases short, with 14 bases between. The CDR3 bases are TGTGCCAGCAGCCCTAGGCGGAGGGATAGCAATCAGCCCCAGCATTTT. Residues: CASSPRRRDSNQPQHF.

The chain carries TRBV19 and TRBJ2-1; D gene uncertain. CDR1 and CDR2 (germline): LNHDA, SQIVND (reference sequence). V dropped 9 bases and J dropped 7 bases, with 10 bases sitting between them. The CDR3 covers 11 residues. The CDR3 reads CASQRGNEQFF. The DNA of the CDR3 is TGTGCCAGCCAGCGTGGAAATGAGCAGTTCTTC.

This clonotype was counted between two and nine times. One junction end disagrees with the germline gene, perhaps due to a read error. This chain uses TRBV3-1 with TRBJ2-5, with unresolved D. Germline V lookup: CDR1 LGHDT, CDR2 YNNKEL (reference sequence). The CDR3 has 11 residues. CDR3 residues: CASSQRETQYF. The CDR3 DNA follows: TGTGCCAGTAGCCAAAGGGAGACCCAGTACTTC.

This clonotype was recorded a few times. The V and J genes are TRBV19 and TRBJ1-5, with D hard to call. Trimming took off 7 bases at V and 0 bases at J, with 13 bases between the two ends. Germline values: CDR1 LNHDA, CDR2 SQIVND (reference sequence). This CDR3 contains 15 residues. CDR3 protein: CASTPSGYSNQPQHF. The CDR3 nucleotides are TGTGCCAGTACCCCGAGCGGATATAGCAATCAGCCCCAGCATTTT.

J is TRBJ1-1 and V is TRBV5-5, with a possible D match to TRBD1 (5 bases). CDR1 SGHKS and CDR2 YYEKEE come from the germline V gene (reference sequence). The ends were cut back, 3 bases at V and 3 bases at J, with 12 bases in the middle. The CDR3 is made up of 14 amino acids. The chain's CDR3 is CASSWRDGYTEAFF. The CDR3 DNA reads TGTGCCAGCAGCTGGAGGGACGGTTACACTGAAGCTTTCTTT.

This clonotype was found a few times. V and J are TRBV7-2 and TRBJ2-1; 7 bases match TRBD2. Per the germline V gene, CDR1 is SGHTA and CDR2 is FQGNSA. This CDR3 is 16 amino acids long. The junction had 14 bases not matched to a gene; V was cut back by 2 bases and J by 10 bases. This chain's CDR3 is CASSLQVWGGSGEQFF. The DNA of the CDR3 is TGTGCCAGCAGCTTACAGGTTTGGGGGGGTTCTGGGGAGCAGTTCTTC.

The chain is built from TRBV4-3 and TRBJ2-6; D remains ambiguous. V lost 2 bases, J lost 0 bases, and 14 bases lay in between. The CDR3 runs 18 residues. The V gene's germline CDR1 is LGHNA and CDR2 YSLEER. The CDR3 DNA reads as TGCGCCAGCAGCCAATCCACAAGATTATTCTCTGGGGCCAACGTCCTGACTTTC. This translates into CASSQSTRLFSGANVLTF.